These 14 T cell receptor beta chains were all obtained from the same sample, sequenced in a study of cytomegalovirus exposure and HLA in healthy donors. Primers for the PCR totalled 60 Vbeta and 13 Jbeta. Here immunoSEQ multiplex PCR was the method, and the copy in TCRdb shows in-frame clones only, minus some. This sample has about 140,000 clones, with about 75% found just once. Sequenced input: PBMCs. Receptor source: a woman younger than 45 in good health and CMV-seronegative.

The chain is built from TRBV5-1 and TRBJ2-5, with 10 bases fitting TRBD2. CDR1 and CDR2 (germline): SGHRS, YFSETQ. V trimming: 0 bases; J trimming: 4 bases; junction bases outside the gene matches: 6. The CDR3 extends over 16 amino acids. The CDR3 sequence: CASSLGIAGGGETQYF. CDR3 coding DNA: TGCGCCAGCAGCTTGGGAATAGCGGGGGGCGGAGAGACCCAGTACTTC.

V usage is TRBV11-2 and J usage is TRBJ2-1; the match to TRBD1 covers 7 bases. This CDR3 contains 15 residues. Trimming cost V 2 bases and J 5 bases; bases outside gene matches: 6. The germline gives CDR1 SGHAT, CDR2 FQNNGV. CDR3 nucleotide sequence: TGTGCCAGCAGCTTAAGACAGGGAGTTCACAATGAGCAGTTCTTC. Translating it yields CASSLRQGVHNEQFF.

This clone has a handful of counts. V and J are TRBV30 and TRBJ1-2; 9 bases map to TRBD1. The CDR3 runs to 14 residues. Germline V CDR1 and CDR2: GTSNPN, SVGIG (reference sequence). V was pared by 1 base and J by 4 bases, with 4 bases of the junction left unmatched. The CDR3 protein is CAWSATGGGYGYTF. The CDR3 nucleotides are TGTGCCTGGAGTGCTACAGGGGGCGGCTATGGCTACACCTTC.

The CDR3 is CASTWGTGPYNEQFF. The CDR3, as DNA: TGTGCCAGCACCTGGGGGACAGGGCCTTACAATGAGCAGTTCTTC. The chain combines TRBV28 with TRBJ2-1, with TRBD1 matching 9 bases. This CDR3 contains 15 residues. Trimming cost V 7 bases and J 4 bases; bases outside gene matches: 8. Germline V CDR1 and CDR2: MDHEN, SYDVKM.

In its sample, this clone was seen once. The chain joins TRBV5-1 to TRBJ2-1; 11 bases fit TRBD2. V shed 0 bases and J 8 bases; nucleotides not matched to a gene: 4. CDR3 length: 15 residues. Germline loops: CDR1 SGHRS, CDR2 YFSETQ. The CDR3 nucleotides read TGCGCCAGCAGCTTGGGTAGCGGGAGGGTATATGAGCAGTTCTTC. Translation: CASSLGSGRVYEQFF.

The J gene is TRBJ2-7, the V gene TRBV6-4; TRBD2 aligns across 12 bases. V lost 5 bases and J lost 2; bases outside the gene matches: 4. Looked up from germline, CDR1 is MRHNA and CDR2 is SNTAGT. This CDR3 is 15 amino acids long. The CDR3: CASSRTSGTAYEQYV. Here the CDR3 DNA reads TGTGCCAGCAGTCGGACTAGCGGGACCGCCTACGAGCAGTACGTC.

Regarding this clone: It is unclear where the CDR3 begins or ends on the DNA, so no DNA is shown, and the CDR3 is as TCRdb lists it. The V gene is TRBV21-1, the J gene TRBJ2-3; the table's D call, TRBD2, has no DNA check behind it. TRBV21-1 is reported as a pseudogene. The CDR3 is 18 residues long, counting both termini. Here the CDR3 reads CASSLPYGCRSCTDTQYF.

V usage is TRBV7-3 and J usage is TRBJ1-2; a possible D gene is TRBD1 (5 bases). CDR1 SGHTA and CDR2 FQGTGA come from the germline V gene. Trimming shortened V by 1 base and J by 6 bases, and 9 bases separated the two germline ends. The CDR3 spans 13 residues. CDR3 sequence: CASSLNAGDGYTF. The DNA of the CDR3 is TGTGCCAGCAGCTTAAACGCGGGGGATGGCTACACCTTC.

The chain combines TRBV6-1 with TRBJ1-5, with 8 bases that match TRBD1. The V gene's germline CDR1 is MNHNS and CDR2 SASEGT. CDR3 length equals 15 residues. Trimming removed 9 bases from V and 0 bases from J; junction bases left unmatched: 7. The CDR3 DNA reads as TGTGCCAGTCACTCAGGGGGCTATAGCAATCAGCCCCAGCATTTT. It translates to CASHSGGYSNQPQHF.

The rearrangement links TRBV5-6 to TRBJ2-5; TRBD2 matches 14 bases. V lost 5 bases and J lost 2; bases outside the gene matches: 11. The length of the CDR3 is 18 residues. The germline CDR1 and CDR2 sequences are SGHDT and YYEEEE. The CDR3 protein is CASSLRRTSGRLQETQYF. The CDR3 DNA sequence: TGTGCCAGCAGTCTGAGAAGGACTAGCGGGAGGCTTCAAGAGACCCAGTACTTC.

This clone was seen only a few times. The chain recombines TRBV28 with TRBJ2-6, with TRBD1 as a possible D gene (6 bases). The CDR3 covers 17 residues. V was clipped by 3 bases and J by 4 bases, with 16 bases between them. Per the germline V gene, CDR1 is MDHEN and CDR2 is SYDVKM. The CDR3 nucleotides read TGTGCCAGCAGTTTTCATTACAGGGCCCCCGGGGCCAACGTCCTGACTTTC. It specifies CASSFHYRAPGANVLTF.

The rearrangement links TRBV2 to TRBJ2-7; 10 nucleotides match TRBD2. Trimming removed 8 bases from V and 0 bases from J; junction bases left unmatched: 4. CDR1 and CDR2 (germline): SNHLY, FYNNEI. The CDR3 spans 14 residues. The DNA for the CDR3 is TGTGCCAGCGAGAGCGGGAGGGCCTCCTACGAGCAGTACTTC. Protein product: CASESGRASYEQYF.

The chain couples TRBV7-8 to TRBJ2-2; no reliable D call. CDR1 is SGHVS and CDR2 is FQNEAQ in the germline V gene. The CDR3 is 14 residues long. Trimming stripped 5 bases from V and 6 bases from J, with 13 bases between. Here the CDR3 DNA reads TGTGCCAGCAGCCCCCAGACTTGGGCCGGGGAGCTGTTTTTT. As protein: CASSPQTWAGELFF.

The chain combines TRBV6-6 with TRBJ2-7, with D possibly TRBD2 on 6 matching bases. Germline assignment: CDR1 MNHNY and CDR2 SVGAGI (reference sequence). Trimming took 5 bases from V and 7 from J, leaving 18 bases between them. The CDR3 covers 14 residues. The CDR3 coding sequence is TGTGCCAGCAGTCCGGGACTCAACCCGGGAGAGCAGTACTTC. This codes for CASSPGLNPGEQYF.